The 27 T cell receptor beta chains below come from one sample, sequenced in a study of OX40 agonist ivuxolimab in advanced cancers. Data came from immunoSEQ multiplex PCR; TCRdb stores just in-frame clones and leaves some out. The sample lists about 79,000 clones, around 93% occurring once. The sample in question was CD4+ or CD8+ T cells sorted from blood, obtained in a trial of the OX40 agonist ivuxolimab. The receptor source for this set is an adult with an advanced solid tumor such as melanoma, head and neck, liver or kidney cancer.

The chain carries TRBV5-8 and TRBJ2-1, with TRBD1 matching 8 bases. The length of the CDR3 is 16 residues. The germline V gene encodes CDR1 SGHTS and CDR2 YDEGEE. V was pared by 4 bases and J by 7 bases, with 13 bases of the junction left unmatched. DNA of the CDR3: TGTGCCAGCAGCATTACCGGGACAGGCCGCTTTAATGAGCAGTTCTTC. Encoded protein: CASSITGTGRFNEQFF. The whole variable domain, remainder taken from reference TRBV5-8 and TRBJ2-1, is EAGVTQSPTHLIKTRGQQATLRCSPISGHTSVYWYQQALGLGLQFLLWYDEGEERNRGNFPPRFSGRQFPNYSSELNVNALELEDSALYLCASSITGTGRFNEQFFGPGTRLTVL.

The rearrangement uses TRBV7-9 and TRBJ2-1, with unresolved D. Trimming left V 1 base short and J 7 bases short, with 2 bases between. Germline values: CDR1 SEHNR, CDR2 FQNEAQ (reference sequence). CDR3 length: 11 residues. This CDR3 is CASSLGNEQFF. The CDR3 DNA sequence: TGTGCCAGCAGCTTAGGGAATGAGCAGTTCTTC.

The V gene is TRBV21-1, the J gene TRBJ2-1. TRBV21-1 is assigned pseudogene status. The CDR3 consists of 13 residues. CDR3 loop: CASSRGRNNEQFF. The CDR3, as DNA: TGTGCCAGCAGCAGGGGTCGGAACAATGAGCAGTTCTTC.

The chain couples TRBV5-1 to TRBJ2-2, with 10 positions matching TRBD1. The V segment lost 0 bases and the J segment 7 bases; nucleotides outside the gene matches: 15. Germline V gene sequence: CDR1 SGHRS, CDR2 YFSETQ. The CDR3 runs 19 residues. The CDR3 DNA reads as TGCGCCAGCAGCTTGGAGGGCCCGAACCGACAGGGGGCGGACGGGGAGCTGTTTTTT. Its protein product is CASSLEGPNRQGADGELFF.

The rearrangement uses TRBV7-2 and TRBJ2-2, with 8 nucleotides matching TRBD1. Germline values: CDR1 SGHTA, CDR2 FQGNSA. The CDR3 has 15 amino acids. Losses at the gene ends were 5 bases for V and 4 bases for J; bases not matched to a gene: 6. CDR3 DNA: TGTGCCAGCAGCAAGACAGGGGCGGGCACCGGGGAGCTGTTTTTT. Translated, it gives CASSKTGAGTGELFF.

The chain couples TRBV7-9 to TRBJ1-5, with 7 bases lining up with TRBD1. The CDR3 length is 14 residues. Germline V gives CDR1 SEHNR, CDR2 FQNEAQ (reference sequence). J was trimmed by 4 bases and V by 6 bases; bases with no gene match: 6. The CDR3 spells CASSTGARNQPQHF. CDR3 nucleotide sequence: TGTGCCAGCAGTACAGGGGCCCGGAATCAGCCCCAGCATTTT.

This sequence joins TRBV10-3 and TRBJ2-3; D is unclear. Per the germline V gene, CDR1 is ENHRY and CDR2 is SYGVKD. The CDR3 is made up of 15 amino acids. Trimming removed 2 bases from V and 3 bases from J, with 12 bases in between. The CDR3 spells CAISEKGITTDTQYF. As DNA, the CDR3 is TGTGCCATCAGTGAGAAGGGAATCACAACAGATACGCAGTATTTT.

This clone was seen more than once but under ten times. This chain uses TRBV4-2 with TRBJ2-1; 14 nucleotides line up with TRBD2. The V gene end was trimmed by 5 bases and the J gene end by 9 bases; junction bases not matched to a gene: 9. The CDR3 totals 16 residues. From germline, CDR1 is LGHNA and CDR2 YNFKEQ. CDR3 coding DNA: TGTGCCAGCAGCGATGGGACTAGCGGGAGTCTTCCTGAGCAGTTCTTC. It codes for CASSDGTSGSLPEQFF.

The rearrangement links TRBV6-4 to TRBJ2-6; possibly TRBD2 for D (6 bases). Per the germline V gene, CDR1 is MRHNA and CDR2 is SNTAGT. This CDR3 comprises 15 residues. V lost 6 bases and J lost 4, with 13 bases in between. The CDR3 protein is CASSELASGANVLTF. The CDR3 DNA follows: TGTGCCAGCAGCGAGCTAGCGTCCGGGGCCAACGTCCTGACTTTC.

The chain joins TRBV5-1 to TRBJ1-1, with D unresolved. The ends were cut back, 2 bases at V and 5 bases at J, with 16 bases in the middle. This CDR3 contains 15 residues. CDR1 SGHRS and CDR2 YFSETQ come from the germline V gene. The CDR3: CASSLHRAIATEAFF. As DNA, the CDR3 is TGCGCCAGCAGCTTACACCGGGCCATTGCAACTGAAGCTTTCTTT. Variable domain in full (rest from reference TRBV5-1 and TRBJ1-1): KAGVTQTPRYLIKTRGQQVTLSCSPISGHRSVSWYQQTPGQGLQFLFEYFSETQRNKGNFPGRFSGRQFSNSRSEMNVSTLELGDSALYLCASSLHRAIATEAFFGQGTRLTVV.

The CDR3 DNA reads TGTGCCAGCAGTGTTTCTAGCGGGGGTTACAATGAGCAGTTCTTC. Protein sequence: CASSVSSGGYNEQFF. The V call is TRBV2, the J call TRBJ2-1; 10 nucleotides match TRBD2. Looked up from germline, CDR1 is SNHLY and CDR2 is FYNNEI. CDR3 size: 15 residues. Losses at the gene ends were 4 bases for V and 4 bases for J; bases not matched to a gene: 4.

V gene TRBV7-3 combines with J gene TRBJ2-6, with unresolved D. The germline gives CDR1 SGHTA, CDR2 FQGTGA. The ends were cut back, 7 bases at V and 0 bases at J, with 10 bases in the middle. The CDR3 length is 15 residues. The CDR3 sequence: CASTEILSGANVLTF. The DNA for the CDR3 is TGTGCCAGCACAGAGATTCTCTCTGGGGCCAACGTCCTGACTTTC.

The chain links TRBV9 to TRBJ2-1, with 7 bases matching TRBD2. This CDR3 comprises 13 residues. V was pared by 7 bases and J by 4 bases, with 5 bases of the junction left unmatched. The V gene's germline CDR1 is SGDLS and CDR2 YYNGEE. Here the CDR3 reads CASSSGIYNEQFF. In nucleotides, the CDR3 is TGTGCCAGCTCCAGCGGGATTTACAATGAGCAGTTCTTC.

V gene TRBV19 combines with J gene TRBJ2-3, with TRBD2 matching over 12 bases. The CDR3 has 16 amino acids. V was clipped by 7 bases and J by 3 bases; unmatched bases: 8. Germline V gene data show CDR1 as LNHDA and CDR2 as SQIVND (reference sequence). The CDR3 is CASKGASGRGTDTQYF. In DNA, the CDR3 is TGTGCCAGTAAGGGGGCTAGCGGGAGGGGAACAGATACGCAGTATTTT.

This chain joins TRBV4-3 and TRBJ2-2, with unresolved D. This CDR3 region has 17 residues. The V gene's germline CDR1 is LGHNA and CDR2 YSLEER. Trimming took 0 bases from V and 5 from J, leaving 16 bases between them. The CDR3 DNA follows: TGCGCCAGCAGCCAAGAATTCCGGGTTTTTGGTACCGGGGAGCTGTTTTTT. Translated: CASSQEFRVFGTGELFF.

The chain joins TRBV7-8 to TRBJ2-5, with 8 bases lining up with TRBD1. CDR3 length: 16 residues. Germline CDR1 reads SGHVS; CDR2 reads FQNEAQ. With 4 bases clipped from V and 5 bases from J, the junction kept 12 bases outside the gene matches. The CDR3 DNA reads as TGTGCCAGCAGCTATAATCGGGGGACAGGAAGGGAGACCCAGTACTTC. This translates into CASSYNRGTGRETQYF.

V gene TRBV11-3 combines with J gene TRBJ2-7; a weak D match, TRBD2 (6 bases). The CDR3 length is 14 residues. Trimming cost V 0 bases and J 7 bases, with 13 bases left between them. The V gene's germline CDR1 is SGHNT and CDR2 YENEEA. The CDR3, as DNA: TGTGCCAGCAGCTTAGATAGGAGGGGTGAAGAGCAGTACTTC. Translation: CASSLDRRGEEQYF.

The CDR3 loop is CASSVEGVDETQYF. As DNA, the CDR3 is TGTGCCAGCAGCGTAGAGGGGGTCGACGAGACCCAGTACTTC. The chain uses TRBV9 and TRBJ2-5, with D possibly TRBD1 on 6 matching bases. This CDR3 has 14 amino acids. V lost 0 bases and J lost 5, with 11 bases in between. Germline CDR1 SGDLS, CDR2 YYNGEE.

On this clone itself: Other DNA variants within this sample encode the same CDR3. The chain employs TRBV6-5 and TRBJ1-5, with unresolved D. Trimming took off 8 bases at V and 3 bases at J, with 14 bases between the two ends. This CDR3 region has 14 residues. CDR1 and CDR2 from the germline V gene are MNHEY and SVGAGI. This CDR3 is CASSDGFFNQPQHF. CDR3 in DNA: TGTGCCAGCTCTGACGGTTTCTTCAATCAGCCCCAGCATTTT.

The chain joins TRBV19 to TRBJ2-3; no reliable D call. Germline values: CDR1 LNHDA, CDR2 SQIVND (reference sequence). V gave up 5 bases and J gave up 2 bases, with 11 bases separating them. The CDR3 is made up of 14 amino acids. The CDR3 DNA follows: TGTGCCAGTAGTGTAGGTGAGACCACAGATACGCAGTATTTT. Its protein product is CASSVGETTDTQYF.

This rearrangement joins TRBV11-3 to TRBJ2-1; D may be TRBD1 (6 bases). V was shortened by 0 bases and J by 0 bases, with 12 bases between the two germline ends. This CDR3 region has 17 residues. Germline CDR1 and CDR2: SGHNT and YENEEA. CDR3 DNA: TGTGCCAGCAGCTTAGATGGGGGCAGAAGCTCCTACAATGAGCAGTTCTTC. The encoded protein is CASSLDGGRSSYNEQFF.

V usage is TRBV30 and J usage is TRBJ2-1; 7 bases agree with TRBD1. Trimming at V came to 1 base and at J to 0 bases, leaving 3 bases not matched to a gene. The CDR3 covers 15 residues. The V gene's germline CDR1 is GTSNPN and CDR2 SVGIG (reference sequence). The CDR3 DNA is TGTGCCTGGAGTGCCGGGGACAGCTCCTACAATGAGCAGTTCTTC. Residues: CAWSAGDSSYNEQFF.

The chain carries TRBV9 and TRBJ2-7, with TRBD2 identical over 9 bases. In germline, CDR1 is SGDLS, CDR2 YYNGEE. V gave up 0 bases and J gave up 4 bases; unmatched junction bases: 5. The CDR3 sequence is 15 residues long. This chain's CDR3 is CASSVAEAGGYEQYF. The CDR3 coding sequence is TGTGCCAGCAGCGTAGCAGAAGCGGGGGGTTACGAGCAGTACTTC.

The gene calls are TRBV28 and TRBJ1-5, with D uncertain. CDR1 is MDHEN and CDR2 is SYDVKM in the germline V gene. The CDR3 runs 16 residues. The V and J ends lost 5 bases and 1 base respectively, with 15 bases between them. CDR3 loop: CASSTIYGTSNQPQHF. CDR3 bases: TGTGCCAGCAGTACAATCTACGGTACCAGCAATCAGCCCCAGCATTTT. Together with reference TRBV28 and TRBJ1-5, the CDR3 gives the full variable domain: DVKVTQSSRYLVKRTGEKVFLECVQDMDHENMFWYRQDPGLGLRLIYFSYDVKMKEKGDIPEGYSVSREKKERFSLILESASTNQTSMYLCASSTIYGTSNQPQHFGDGTRLSIL.

This clone was observed a handful of times. This chain uses TRBV7-2 with TRBJ1-5; D possibly corresponds to TRBD1 (6 bases). Germline V CDR1 and CDR2: SGHTA, FQGNSA. The CDR3 is made up of 14 amino acids. Trimming removed 6 bases at V and 6 bases at J, with 15 bases between. The CDR3 DNA follows: TGTGCCAGCAGATTCTTGGGGGCTGGTCAGCCCCAGCATTTT. It is translated as CASRFLGAGQPQHF.

This sequence joins TRBV4-3 and TRBJ2-7; 10 nucleotides line up with TRBD2. The CDR3 runs to 17 residues. Per germline, CDR1 LGHNA and CDR2 YSLEER. V lost 0 bases, J lost 4 bases, and 9 bases stayed unmatched. The CDR3 DNA reads TGCGCCAGCAGCCAAGATCTGCTAGCGGGAGACGTTTACGAGCAGTACTTC. The encoded protein is CASSQDLLAGDVYEQYF.

This chain links TRBV30 with TRBJ2-4, with D possibly being TRBD2 (6 bases). The V end lost 4 bases, the J end lost 7 bases, and 17 bases lay between the germline ends. This CDR3 is 14 amino acids long. The germline V gene has CDR1 GTSNPN and CDR2 SVGIG (reference sequence). The CDR3 DNA sequence: TGTGCCTGGAACCGGGGGAGCGGAGCTAACATTCAGTACTTC. It encodes CAWNRGSGANIQYF.